This TCR beta chain was found in a study of T cell repertoires in cytomegalovirus infection. Study-level information: It was recently identified HLA-C-restricted and well-studied HLA-B-restricted CMV epitopes that the study used. An indication of both CMV infection and matching HLA type came from public TCR beta signatures. Findings of the study overall: HLA-C-restricted CMV-specific TCR beta clonotypes were dominant in the ex vivo response. Carriers of CMV plus the relevant HLA were identified by cumulative public TCR beta family frequency.

TCRdb itself ran the reads through MiXCR, one entry per CDR3 protein. The sample includes around 900,000 distinct CDR3 sequences, around 30% of them seen just once. This clonotype was picked up a small number of times. The target antigen is unknown. The clonotype comes from a human donor in good health (CMV status not recorded). Some clones in this sample may be carry-over from other donors' samples. The material sequenced was cultured CD8+ T cells from PBMCs, taken from culture after CMV antigen stimulation.

CDR3 coding DNA: TGTGCCAGCAGTTCAGGGGCAGGTGAAAAACTGTTTTTT. Encoded protein: CASSSGAGEKLFF. The chain carries TRBV12-3 or TRBV12-4 and TRBJ1-4, with D possibly being TRBD1 (6 bases). The CDR3 has 13 residues. Trimming left V 4 bases short and J 7 bases short, with 10 bases between.